The 28 T cell receptor beta chains presented below share a single source sample, sequenced in a study of blood T cell repertoires in COVID-19. Some clones are missing from TCRdb's copy, which holds only in-frame ones; the method was immunoSEQ multiplex PCR. The repertoire holds fewer than 75,000 clones, with more than 75% as singletons. The sample comprised peripheral blood. These receptors were taken from a woman in her sixties or seventies with acute or convalescent COVID-19.

The chain uses TRBV7-9 and TRBJ1-6; weak D call: TRBD1 (5 bases). Trimming took off 4 bases at V and 6 bases at J, with 13 bases between the two ends. Germline CDR1 and CDR2: SEHNR and FQNEAQ (reference sequence). This CDR3 has 15 residues. CDR3 coding DNA: TGTGCCAGCAGCTCCCTCGGGGGACCTAATTCACCCCTCCACTTT. Its protein is CASSSLGGPNSPLHF. Complete variable domain (other parts from reference TRBV7-9 and TRBJ1-6): DTGVSQNPRHKITKRGQNVTFRCDPISEHNRLYWYRQTLGQGPEFLTYFQNEAQLEKSRLLSDRFSAERPKGSFSTLEIQRTEQGDSAMYLCASSSLGGPNSPLHFGNGTRLTVT.

With regard to this clone: Other nucleotide sequences from this sample produce the same CDR3. The chain is built from TRBV9 and TRBJ2-7; 7 positions agree with TRBD1. Trimming cost V 0 bases and J 2 bases; bases outside gene matches: 5. The CDR3 loop spans 15 amino acids. The V gene's germline CDR1 is SGDLS and CDR2 YYNGEE. The CDR3 spells CASSVGGTATYEQYF. The CDR3 bases are TGTGCCAGCAGCGTAGGGGGGACAGCTACCTACGAGCAGTACTTC.

The V gene is TRBV11-1, the J gene TRBJ2-6, with 7 bases fitting TRBD2. The CDR3 extends over 16 amino acids. CDR1 is SGHAT, CDR2 FQDESV, per germline (reference sequence). Trimming took 6 bases from V and 3 from J; bases not matched to a gene: 8. Here the CDR3 reads CASRGGRGFGANVLTF. CDR3 DNA sequence: TGTGCCAGCAGGGGAGGGCGAGGTTTTGGGGCCAACGTCCTGACTTTC.

The chain recombines TRBV11-2 with TRBJ2-1; D may be TRBD1 (6 bases). The germline CDR1 and CDR2 sequences are SGHAT and FQNNGV. The CDR3 loop spans 15 amino acids. V was clipped by 7 bases and J by 0 bases, with 13 bases between them. In DNA form, the CDR3 reads TGTGCCAGCACCGCGAGGGGGAACTCCTACAATGAGCAGTTCTTC. It specifies CASTARGNSYNEQFF.

The chain is built from TRBV27 and TRBJ2-7; weak D call: TRBD1 (6 bases). V was trimmed by 8 bases and J by 2 bases, leaving 10 bases between them. The CDR3 length is 12 residues. Germline V CDR1 and CDR2: MNHEY, SMNVEV (reference sequence). The chain's CDR3 is CASQDRAYEQYF. In DNA, the CDR3 is TGTGCCAGCCAGGACAGAGCCTACGAGCAGTACTTC.

V is TRBV19 and J is TRBJ1-1; 7 bases are shared with TRBD1. Germline assignment: CDR1 LNHDA and CDR2 SQIVND (reference sequence). The CDR3 loop spans 14 amino acids. With 7 bases clipped from V and 1 base from J, the junction kept 6 bases outside the gene matches. The CDR3 is CASTPTGRNTEAFF. CDR3 in DNA: TGTGCCAGTACCCCGACAGGGAGGAACACTGAAGCTTTCTTT.

The CDR3 here is CASDLGLHQDEQFF. The CDR3 nucleotides read TGTGCCAGCGACCTAGGACTCCACCAAGATGAGCAGTTCTTC. The chain has TRBV6-5 and TRBJ2-1; possible D gene TRBD2, 5 bases. The CDR3 runs to 14 residues. Trimming left V 8 bases short and J 8 bases short, with 19 bases between. In germline, CDR1 is MNHEY, CDR2 SVGAGI.

V and J are TRBV27 and TRBJ2-3; TRBD2 aligns across 8 bases. The CDR3 is 15 residues long. V shed 0 bases and J 9 bases; nucleotides not matched to a gene: 8. Germline V gene sequence: CDR1 MNHEY, CDR2 SMNVEV (reference sequence). The DNA for the CDR3 is TGTGCCAGCAGTTTATCAGGAACTAGCGGTTTCACGCAGTATTTT. It translates to CASSLSGTSGFTQYF.

V usage is TRBV2 and J usage is TRBJ2-7, with a tentative D call TRBD1 (5 bases). CDR1 is SNHLY, CDR2 FYNNEI, per germline. The CDR3 has 14 amino acids. V gave up 7 bases and J gave up 0 bases, with 13 bases separating them. The CDR3 reads CASTWGVSSYEQYF. The CDR3 bases are TGTGCCAGCACCTGGGGCGTTAGCTCCTACGAGCAGTACTTC.

In its sample, this clone was seen once. The chain employs TRBV3-1 (or the pseudogene TRBV3-2) and TRBJ1-1; maybe TRBD1 (6 bases). From germline, CDR1 is LGHDT and CDR2 YNNKEL (reference sequence). The CDR3 sequence is 13 residues long. V was trimmed by 4 bases and J by 11 bases, leaving 17 bases between them. CDR3 DNA: TGTGCCAGCAGCCTTACAGGGCCAGCGAGGGCTTTCTTT. Its translation: CASSLTGPARAFF.

The CDR3 reads CASSFGTGPYEQYF. The DNA for the CDR3 is TGTGCCAGCAGCTTCGGGACAGGCCCCTACGAGCAGTACTTC. V is TRBV5-5 and J is TRBJ2-7, with 8 bases that match TRBD1. The CDR3 loop spans 14 amino acids. Germline lookup yields CDR1 SGHKS and CDR2 YYEKEE (reference sequence). Trimming at V came to 2 bases and at J to 2 bases, leaving 3 bases not matched to a gene.

In the case of this clone: Its ends do not fully match the called genes, so a read error is possible. V is TRBV7-3 and J is TRBJ2-1; no clear D. CDR1 is SGHTA, CDR2 FQGTGA, per germline. The CDR3 loop spans 15 amino acids. The CDR3 loop reads CASRLNAEISNEQFF. The CDR3 coding sequence is TGTGCCAGCAGGTTAAACGCGGAAATCTCAAATGAGCAGTTCTTC.

This chain joins TRBV2 and TRBJ2-2; 8 bases align to TRBD1. J was trimmed by 6 bases and V by 4 bases; bases with no gene match: 4. Germline lookup yields CDR1 SNHLY and CDR2 FYNNEI. The CDR3 contains 14 residues. The CDR3 nucleotides are TGTGCCAGCAGTGTTGCCAGGGGGCCCGGGGAGCTGTTTTTT. As protein: CASSVARGPGELFF.

This chain uses TRBV9 with TRBJ2-7; the D gene is possibly TRBD1 (5 bases). This CDR3 is built from 14 residues. Germline assignment: CDR1 SGDLS and CDR2 YYNGEE. V was pared by 2 bases and J by 3 bases, with 12 bases between. The CDR3 nucleotides read TGTGCCAGCAGCGTGGGGCGGTGGGGCTACGAGCAGTACTTC. It specifies CASSVGRWGYEQYF.

The chain recombines TRBV2 with TRBJ2-7; no reliable D call. Germline V gene sequence: CDR1 SNHLY, CDR2 FYNNEI. With 5 bases removed from V and 2 bases from J, the gap between germline ends came to 10 bases. This CDR3 spans 13 amino acids. The DNA of the CDR3 is TGTGCCAGCAGTATCCCGCTAGCCTACGAGCAGTACTTC. Protein product: CASSIPLAYEQYF. Using reference TRBV2 and TRBJ2-7 for the parts outside the CDR3, the full variable domain is EPEVTQTPSHQVTQMGQEVILRCVPISNHLYFYWYRQILGQKVEFLVSFYNNEISEKSEIFDDQFSVERPDGSNFTLKIRSTKLEDSAMYFCASSIPLAYEQYFGPGTRLTVT.

J is TRBJ1-1 and V is TRBV5-1, with a weak D call TRBD1 (5 bases). V was clipped by 6 bases and J by 1 base, with 10 bases between them. In germline, CDR1 is SGHRS, CDR2 YFSETQ. The length of the CDR3 is 13 residues. DNA for the CDR3: TGCGCCAGCACAATAACAGGGAACACTGAAGCTTTCTTT. Encoded protein: CASTITGNTEAFF.

The chain carries TRBV14 and TRBJ2-3, with TRBD2 as a possible D gene (7 bases). V lost 0 bases and J lost 1, with 23 bases in between. The germline V gene has CDR1 SGHDN and CDR2 FVKESK. The length of the CDR3 is 20 residues. CDR3 DNA sequence: TGTGCCAGCAGCCAAGAACGGACGGGGGGCGGCCCGAGGGGCACAGATACGCAGTATTTT. Protein sequence: CASSQERTGGGPRGTDTQYF.

This chain's CDR3 is CASSLGVGENEKLFF. CDR3 nucleotide sequence: TGTGCCAGCAGCCTAGGGGTCGGAGAGAATGAAAAACTGTTTTTT. V and J are TRBV3-1 (or the pseudogene TRBV3-2) and TRBJ1-4; tentative D call: TRBD1 (5 bases). The germline V gene has CDR1 LGHDT and CDR2 YNNKEL (reference sequence). CDR3 length: 15 residues. V was clipped by 4 bases and J by 5 bases, with 14 bases between them.

This rearrangement joins TRBV2 to TRBJ2-3; 10 bases match TRBD2. The germline V gene encodes CDR1 SNHLY and CDR2 FYNNEI. This CDR3 comprises 16 residues. Germline trimming cut 6 bases from V and 0 bases from J; bases unmatched to any gene: 6. In DNA form, the CDR3 reads TGTGCCAGCAGCCAACTAGCGGGGATTAGCACAGATACGCAGTATTTT. The encoded protein is CASSQLAGISTDTQYF.

V gene TRBV7-8 combines with J gene TRBJ1-5; D unresolved. CDR3 length equals 14 residues. Germline CDR1 and CDR2: SGHVS and FQNEAQ. V dropped 5 bases and J dropped 2 bases, with 10 bases sitting between them. Here the CDR3 reads CASSPQRRNQPQHF. In DNA, the CDR3 is TGTGCCAGCAGCCCGCAGAGGCGCAATCAGCCCCAGCATTTT. Together with reference TRBV7-8 and TRBJ1-5, the CDR3 gives the full variable domain: GAGVSQSPRYKVAKRGQDVALRCDPISGHVSLFWYQQALGQGPEFLTYFQNEAQLDKSGLPSDRFFAERPEGSVSTLKIQRTQQEDSAVYLCASSPQRRNQPQHFGDGTRLSIL.

The rearrangement joins TRBV11-2 to TRBJ2-3; D might be TRBD2 (5 bases). Germline loops: CDR1 SGHAT, CDR2 FQNNGV. The CDR3 length is 15 residues. V shed 1 base and J shed 6 bases, with 14 bases lying between them. The DNA for the CDR3 is TGTGCCAGCAGCTTAGTTCTAGGGAGTTGGGATACGCAGTATTTT. This sequence encodes CASSLVLGSWDTQYF.

This rearrangement joins TRBV5-6 to TRBJ1-1; D is uncertain. CDR1 is SGHDT, CDR2 YYEEEE, per germline. Trimming left V 4 bases short and J 2 bases short, with 12 bases between. This CDR3 is built from 14 residues. CDR3 DNA sequence: TGTGCCAGCAGCCCCTCGAGGTTAAACACTGAAGCTTTCTTT. It is translated as CASSPSRLNTEAFF.

The J gene is TRBJ1-1, the V gene TRBV9, with unresolved D. CDR1 SGDLS and CDR2 YYNGEE come from the germline V gene. The CDR3 consists of 14 residues. The V gene lost 0 bases and the J gene lost 1 base, with 7 bases spanning the gap. CDR3 sequence: CASSVAPENTEAFF. CDR3 bases: TGTGCCAGCAGCGTAGCGCCAGAGAACACTGAAGCTTTCTTT. Supplemented by reference TRBV9 and TRBJ1-1, the full variable domain reads DSGVTQTPKHLITATGQRVTLRCSPRSGDLSVYWYQQSLDQGLQFLIQYYNGEERAKGNILERFSAQQFPDLHSELNLSSLELGDSALYFCASSVAPENTEAFFGQGTRLTVV.

V gene TRBV25-1 combines with J gene TRBJ2-5; maybe TRBD2 (6 bases). Trimming took 0 bases from V and 5 from J, leaving 10 bases between them. This CDR3 comprises 14 residues. Germline V gene data show CDR1 as MGHDK and CDR2 as SYGVNS. CDR3 loop: CASSEYGGVETQYF. The CDR3 nucleotides are TGTGCCAGCAGTGAATACGGCGGGGTGGAGACCCAGTACTTC.

The gene calls are TRBV6-5 and TRBJ1-2; 7 nucleotides align to TRBD1. CDR3 size: 13 residues. The germline V gene has CDR1 MNHEY and CDR2 SVGAGI. V gave up 6 bases and J gave up 4 bases; unmatched junction bases: 5. CDR3 sequence reads: CASRDSGGYGYTF. The CDR3 DNA reads TGTGCCAGCAGGGACTCAGGGGGCTATGGCTACACCTTC.

This chain links TRBV5-1 with TRBJ2-2, with D uncertain. Germline lookup yields CDR1 SGHRS and CDR2 YFSETQ. V was shortened by 7 bases and J by 0 bases, with 10 bases between the two germline ends. The CDR3 has 14 amino acids. The CDR3, as DNA: TGCGCCAGCGGGCCGCAGGCGAACACCGGGGAGCTGTTTTTT. Translated, it gives CASGPQANTGELFF.

This chain joins TRBV6-5 and TRBJ1-4; D is ambiguous. Trimming left V 4 bases short and J 7 bases short, with 19 bases between. This CDR3 spans 16 amino acids. Germline V gene lookup returns CDR1 MNHEY and CDR2 SVGAGI. The CDR3 spells CASSSPSTGRFEKLFF. DNA of the CDR3: TGTGCCAGCAGTTCCCCCTCAACTGGGAGATTTGAAAAACTGTTTTTT.

This clone was recorded only once. The chain has TRBV7-8 and TRBJ2-7, with D perhaps matching TRBD2 (6 bases). CDR1 and CDR2 from the germline V gene are SGHVS and FQNEAQ. V gave up 0 bases and J gave up 6 bases, with 27 bases separating them. This CDR3 has 19 residues. CDR3 residues: CASSLAVPVLAREASEQYF. For the CDR3, the DNA is TGTGCCAGCAGCTTAGCGGTGCCGGTTTTGGCGCGGGAAGCTTCCGAGCAGTACTTC.